This T cell receptor (beta chain) is drawn from a study of regulatory T cells in long-lasting Graves disease (dated by TCRdb to about 2021). For context, the study as a whole: Newly diagnosed Graves' disease patients had taken antithyroid drugs for less than 3 months. Patients with persistent Graves' disease were compared with patients with newly diagnosed Graves' disease using TCR sequencing and RNA sequencing of peripheral blood. The study was conducted in China and was registered as a clinical trial. A total of about 35 samples underwent TCR sequencing, from roughly 13 patients with persistent Graves' disease and roughly 20 patients with newly diagnosed Graves' disease. General study outcomes and caveats: Patients with persistent disease shared more public clonotypes (around 2,500) than newly diagnosed patients did (about 1,000). The authors noted that the small sample size was a limitation that may lower accuracy. Compared with newly diagnosed patients, persistent Graves' disease patients had lower TCR Shannon entropy and fewer highly expanded clones, which suggests clonal expansion. Preferential use of TRBV28, TRBJ1-2 and TRBJ2-5 was observed in persistent disease, whereas TRBV20-1 and TRBJ2-1 were favored in newly diagnosed disease. Only the TCR beta chain was sequenced and analyzed. Because the primary lesion, thyroid tissue, could not be accessed, the study looked at peripheral blood alone.

The receptor library was made with multiplex PCR. Sequencing instrument: Illumina HiSeq 4000. To build TCR beta libraries, CDR3 regions were amplified by Arm-PCR using iRepertoire HTBI primers. Before sequencing, the PCR products underwent gel purification. The authors' analysis ran thus. Across samples, around 58 TRBV and 14 TRBJ segments were identified and used for gene usage analysis of CDR3 amino acid clonotypes. Filtered high-quality paired reads were merged into contigs using COPE and FqMerger. BLAST was used to align contigs to the IMGT TRBV, TRBD and TRBJ reference genes, and CDR3 was defined following IMGT. Any clonotype with a frequency above 0.1% was counted as a highly expanded clone. Shannon entropy served as the measure of repertoire diversity, while the Gini coefficient captured V-J evenness. A clonotype found in more than one individual was treated as public. TCRdb's own reprocessing of the public reads used fastp at Q25 and MiXCR and kept productive beta chains. CDR3 protein sequences are deduplicated, and each keeps its most common genes and DNA. The V and J calls follow TCRdb's processing rather than the paper's. This sample gives about 240,000 distinct CDR3 sequences in total; around 20% of them show up just once. About 15% of the sample rests with the top ten.

This clonotype was seen at least ten times. What antigen it recognizes has not been identified. Qualities for individual bases were not recorded, and no much larger clone is one base off. V loses 5 bases of germline sequence and J loses 10 bases, and the interval between the two ends is 15 bases. The CDR3, from cysteine to phenylalanine, totals 13 residues. The retained sequence is limited to the CDR3, 39 bases, with the frame set at the first base. Looking up the germline V gene yields CDR1 SGHTA and CDR2 FQGTGA. Interpreted using the paper, the time point label stands for: newly diagnosed GD, antithyroid drugs for less than 3 months. RNA was extracted from PBMCs in TRIzol for both TCR sequencing and RNA sequencing. Graves' disease was diagnosed according to American Thyroid Association guidelines. Patients for the study were recruited at an endocrinology department in Xi'an, China. Each patient gave approximately 9.7 milliliters of peripheral blood, collected in an EDTA anticoagulant tube. Ficoll Paque Plus density gradient separation was used to isolate PBMCs, and no further T cell sorting was done. An Agilent 2100 Bioanalyzer and agarose gel were used to assess RNA quality, and a NanoDrop 2000 was used to measure RNA concentration.

The sequence links TRBV7-3 to TRBJ2-1; there is no confident call for the D gene. The TCR comes from a female donor with Graves disease. The sequenced sample was peripheral blood mononuclear cells (PBMCs), obtained at new diagnosis, from a patient treated with antithyroid drugs. The nucleotides are TGTGCCAGCAGCGAAAGCCTGGGTGGCGAGCAGTTCTTC. Its product reads: CASSESLGGEQFF.